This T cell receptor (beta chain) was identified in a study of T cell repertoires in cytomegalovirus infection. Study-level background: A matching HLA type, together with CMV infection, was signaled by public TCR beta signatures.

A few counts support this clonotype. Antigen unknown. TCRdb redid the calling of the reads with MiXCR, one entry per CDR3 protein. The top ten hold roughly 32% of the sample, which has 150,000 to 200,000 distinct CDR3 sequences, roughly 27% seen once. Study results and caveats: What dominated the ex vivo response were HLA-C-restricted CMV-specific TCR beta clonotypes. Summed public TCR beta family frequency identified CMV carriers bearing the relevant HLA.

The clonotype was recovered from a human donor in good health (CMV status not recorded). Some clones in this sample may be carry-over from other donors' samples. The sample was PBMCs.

Here the CDR3 DNA reads TGTGCCAGCAGTGAGGTGACAGGGGGTGATGTCAAAAACATTCAGTACTTC. Protein: CASSEVTGGDVKNIQYF. The chain recombines TRBV6-6 with TRBJ2-4, with 9 bases matching TRBD1. J was trimmed by 3 bases and V by 5 bases; bases with no gene match: 11. CDR3 size: 17 residues. The germline gives CDR1 MNHNY, CDR2 SVGAGI (reference sequence).